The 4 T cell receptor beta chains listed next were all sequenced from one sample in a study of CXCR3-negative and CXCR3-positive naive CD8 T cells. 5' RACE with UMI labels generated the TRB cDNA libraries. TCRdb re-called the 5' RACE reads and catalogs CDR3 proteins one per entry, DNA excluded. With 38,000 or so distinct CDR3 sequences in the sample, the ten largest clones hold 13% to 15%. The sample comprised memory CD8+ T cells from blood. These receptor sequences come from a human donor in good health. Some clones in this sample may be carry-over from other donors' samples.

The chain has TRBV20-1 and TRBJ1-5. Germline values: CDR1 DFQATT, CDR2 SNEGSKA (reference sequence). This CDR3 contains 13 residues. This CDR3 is CSAREGRAQPQHF.

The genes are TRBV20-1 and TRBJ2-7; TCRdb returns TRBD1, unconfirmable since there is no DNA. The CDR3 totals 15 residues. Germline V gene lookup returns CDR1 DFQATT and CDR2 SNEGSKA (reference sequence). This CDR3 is CSAPIVGGLSYEQYF.

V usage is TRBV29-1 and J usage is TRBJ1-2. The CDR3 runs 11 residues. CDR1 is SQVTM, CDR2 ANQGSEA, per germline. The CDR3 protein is CSVEARYGYTF.

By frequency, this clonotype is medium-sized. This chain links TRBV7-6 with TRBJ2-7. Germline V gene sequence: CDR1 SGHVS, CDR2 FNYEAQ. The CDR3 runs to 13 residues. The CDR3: CASSPGGILGQYF.